There are a few counts of the clone carrying this T cell receptor beta chain. Its target is unknown. V lost 4 bases and J 6 bases, leaving 16 bases between the germline ends. There are 14 residues in the CDR3. Germline CDR1 reads SNHLY; CDR2 reads FYNNEI. This record comes from a study of T-cell memory formation after mild COVID-19. Regarding the study as a whole: The pre-infection memory compartment contained some responding clones, suggesting cross-reactive memory joined.

TCRdb redid the calling of the 5' RACE reads with MiXCR, one entry per CDR3 protein. The table shows about 110,000 distinct CDR3 sequences, with about a sixth occurring only once. The receptor was isolated from an adult woman who had mild COVID-19 (a few samples of this study predate the infection). Cell type and time point are not known. The chain has TRBV2 and TRBJ2-7; D is perhaps TRBD1 or TRBD2 (5 bases each). The sample taken for sequencing was PBMCs or a T cell subset sorted from them (not recorded which). The CDR3 DNA reads as TGTGCCAGCAGTGTCTGGACATACGGAGGCGAGCAGTACTTC. Translated, it gives CASSVWTYGGEQYF.